The entry that follows covers one T cell receptor (beta chain) sequence. Its cognate antigen has yet to be identified. It has no much larger one-base neighbor in the sample; base qualities were not kept. This sample is drawn from a study of shared clonotypes between healthy human individuals (dated by TCRdb to 2020 to 2021). For context, the study as a whole: Two women and three men aged 18 to 49 years were included in the cohort. For each donor, CD4 naive and CD4 memory were each given three plates, CD8 naive was given two plates, and CD8 memory was given one plate. Blood TCR repertoires of several healthy adults were deeply sequenced to estimate repertoire size and the extent of clonotype sharing between individuals. Different laboratories and diverse techniques were used to prepare libraries and sequence TCR repertoires, to increase sequencing depth and limit assay-specific biases. Between about 0.94 and 8.9 billion PBMCs per donor were obtained by leukapheresis.

The donors were healthy, HIV-negative adults with no recently reported acute infections or vaccinations. Every donor was a Caucasian adult residing in Nashville, Tennessee, USA. CD4+ T cells were enriched by magnetic negative selection, after which naive cells were positively selected on CD45RA and the negative fraction was taken as the memory subset. Blood was collected by leukapheresis, and PBMCs were isolated by Ficoll-Histopaque density gradient centrifugation and then cryopreserved in liquid nitrogen vapor phase. Analytical flow cytometry was used to check the purity and quantity of every magnetically sorted T cell population. Each sorted fraction had its genomic DNA isolated and then quantified by UV absorbance on a Nanodrop 2000c. Counted from cysteine to phenylalanine, this CDR3 has 16 amino acids. The entry retains the CDR3 DNA only, 48 bases that are in frame from base 1. Summary of the overall study and its limitations: Compared with non-shared clonotypes, clonotypes shared by all four sorted-subset donors had higher generation probabilities. Sampling was restricted to blood, and TCR repertoires in tissue are likely to differ from TCR repertoires in blood. Estimated clonotype richness was generally larger for naive than for memory subsets. Pairwise subsampling led to the expectation that sequencing depth would affect the degree of clonotype sharing among donors. Rarefaction of sorted-subset datasets indicated incomplete sequencing despite the large sequencing depth. Sharing across a handful of donors was observed for roughly 5% of naive CD4, less than 4% of naive CD8, about 2.3% of memory CD4, and roughly 0.43% of memory CD8 clonotypes. The genetic and exposure-history diversity represented was limited by the small number of donors.

Using the deep immunoSEQ assay, TCR CDR3 regions were amplified from genomic DNA by multiplex PCR. For each cell subset, the extracted genomic DNA was distributed evenly across all wells of several immunoSEQ 96-well plates, and each plate served as one replicate. For sorted subsets, each replicate PCR was loaded with 200 ng genomic DNA, equivalent to about 30,000 T cell genomes. Purified libraries were quantified with a Qubit 3.0 fluorometer, sized on a Bioanalyzer 2100, and re-quantified with the KAPA Library Quantification kit. A separate single-read 150-cycle Illumina NextSeq 550 flow cell was used to sequence each immunoSEQ 96-well plate. For the original study's pipeline: Because the immunoSEQ output included only junctional sequences and no quality scores, the filtering could not be the same as the filtering used for full-length reads. Sequences were annotated with PyIR, a Python wrapper for IgBLAST v1.9, using IMGT germline references to assign V/J genes and CDR3. Reads were filtered out if the reads had weak V/J assignments (E-value above 1e-6), no CDR3, stop codons, out-of-frame junctions, or ambiguous translated residues. V3J clonotypes were defined as sequences sharing an identical inferred V gene, J gene, and CDR3 amino acid sequence. Percentage overlap between repertoires was calculated by dividing the number of shared unique clonotypes by the size of the smaller repertoire. Richness of each repertoire was evaluated using RTK rarefaction, the Chao1 estimator, and Recon v2.1 estimates of unobserved clonotypes. For all TCRbeta clonotypes obtained by the gDNA method from a handful of donors, generation probabilities were computed with OLGA. TCRdb provides this immuneACCESS table in a form limited to in-frame rearrangements. Some clones are lacking; in checked studies, under half of them reflect an unresolved V gene, and why the rest are absent is not known. The D gene and trimming were derived from the DNA, and the V and J assignments and clone size from that table. Here the sample has roughly 1,000,000 clones; around 78% occur a single time. 0.5% to 0.65% of the sample is in the top ten clones.

The sequence derives from a young man in good health. Some clones in this sample may be carry-over from other donors' samples. Sample: memory CD4+ T cells from PBMCs. The cell subset or site label of this sample denotes: CD45RA-negative fraction. The chain uses TRBV21-1 and TRBJ1-2. TRBV21-1 is a pseudogene locus. Here the CDR3 is given as CASSKGRGLANYGYTF. In nucleotide form, the sequence is TGTGCCAGCAGCAAAGGGCGGGGATTAGCTAACTATGGCTACACCTTC.